Below, one T cell receptor beta chain is given with its context. The antigen remains undetermined. This sample is drawn from a study of T cell responses to AZD1222 COVID-19 vaccine. Across the study: The study pooled second doses at about 4 or about 12 weeks. Study-wide results and caveats: The study identified only five to seven AZD1222 recipients as seropositive at baseline. The breadth and depth of Spike-specific TCRs increased once two AZD1222 doses had been given. CD4 TCRs linked to vaccination spanned spike, dominating at 160-218 and 743-854.

The V and J ends lost 5 bases and 7 bases, in that order; junction bases with no gene match: 15. CDR1 is SGHTA, CDR2 FQGNSA, per germline. CDR3 length: 16 amino acids. TCRdb's copy holds only in-frame clones and misses some; the assay was immunoSEQ multiplex PCR. The data hold tens of thousands of clones, with about 88% observed a single time. V usage is TRBV7-2 and J usage is TRBJ1-1, with 8 bases fitting TRBD1. Sequenced material: peripheral blood, taken on day 0 of AZD1222 vaccination. This sequence was found in an adult in good health. The CDR3 bases are TGTGCCAGCAGCGATAGACCGCCTGGGACAGGCAATGAAGCTTTCTTT. This encodes CASSDRPPGTGNEAFF.